This T cell receptor beta chain was identified in a study of T cell responses to AZD1222 COVID-19 vaccine (dated by TCRdb to about 2021). Concerning the study at large: TCR sequencing was performed for 230 to 250 trial participants, of whom 200 to 210 were given two doses of AZD1222 and around 25 were given two doses of MenACWY control vaccine. Trial participants were enrolled by age into subgroups of 18-55, 56-69 and 70-plus years, and roughly 150, 30 and 60 TCR-sequenced participants, respectively, were included in these subgroups.

This specimen's time point label, interpreted: about 28 days (+/-7) after the second vaccine dose. Because spike-specific TCR depth and breadth did not differ between the two schedules, AZD1222 recipients who got a second dose at roughly 4 weeks were pooled with those who got a second dose at roughly 12 weeks. Vaccinee samples were obtained from the UK trials COV001 and COV002, which included a single-blind randomized controlled phase 2/3 trial of AZD1222 (ChAdOx1 nCoV-19) in healthy adults. For TCRbeta chain sequencing, PBMC samples from trial participants were taken at day 0 and at day 28 after the second dose. V gives up 8 bases and J gives up 2 bases, and the segment between their germline ends measures 10 bases. The CDR3 measures 12 amino acids from cysteine to phenylalanine. The read is trimmed to its CDR3 DNA, 36 bases read in frame from base 1. CDR1 SQVTM and CDR2 ANQGSEA were looked up in the germline V gene.

General findings and caveats noted by the study authors: A significant rise in spike-specific TCR breadth and depth was observed after two AZD1222 doses relative to day 0 and relative to MenACWY recipients. No day 14 peak-response samples were available, so repertoires were characterized only after the peak T cell response. In the small 56-69-year group, the increase in depth fell short of significance, most likely because of low power. Most participants were white British and females outnumbered males, and the authors suggested that clonal diversity may have been underestimated. Nearly half of unique spike-specific TCRs reportedly recognized epitopes outside regions mutated in the B.1.351 and B.1.1.7 variants. Vaccine-associated CD4 TCRs spanned the whole spike protein, with dominant responses in regions 160-218 and 743-854. Conclusions about previously exposed vaccinees are limited, since just 5 or 6 AZD1222 recipients were seropositive for SARS-CoV-2 at baseline.

In the case of this clone: Its specific antigen is unknown. Per-base qualities were not stored, and no clone one base away is much larger.

The CDR3 regions of human TCRbeta chains were subjected to immunosequencing. Concerning the study's data processing: TCRs in the repertoires were matched against a reference library of SARS-CoV-2-specific TCRs that had been generated with the MIRA antigen-specificity platform. Breadth was defined as the fraction of unique TCRs that were SARS-CoV-2-associated, and depth was defined as the fraction of total T cells that were SARS-CoV-2-associated. Using the MIRA data, every spike-specific TCR was mapped to the spike region that the TCR reacted to and assigned to either a CD4 or a CD8 class. Log10-transformed breadth and depth values were compared by one-way ANOVA with Sidak's multiple comparisons tests. Entries here come from immuneACCESS through TCRdb and include only in-frame sequences with V and J called. Some clones fail to appear in such tables; in the studies checked, an unresolved V gene covers under half of the shortfall, and the cause of the remainder is unknown. That table furnishes V, J and clone size, whereas the DNA furnished D and trimming. Here the sample has approximately 88,000 clones; less than 95% occur a single time. Clones ranked in the top ten supply around 5.8% of the sample.

The starting material was peripheral blood, obtained 28 days after the second AZD1222 dose. This TCR was recovered from an adult who received the AZD1222 COVID-19 vaccine. The sequence joins TRBV29-1 to TRBJ2-1, and TRBD1 may be the D gene, going by 6 matching bases. The CDR3 is CSISGAYNEQFF. The DNA sequence reads TGCAGCATTTCAGGGGCCTACAATGAGCAGTTCTTC.